These 22 T cell receptor beta chains share one sample of origin, sequenced in a study of T cells in localized non-small cell lung cancer. The repertoire was sequenced with immunoSEQ multiplex PCR; TCRdb's copy has only in-frame clones and lacks some. Of about 52,000 clones detected, over 70% appear once; the ten largest clones hold 4.5% to 5.5%. Sequences were derived from PBMCs, sampled before any cancer treatment. The source of these receptors is a woman aged 40-75 years with stage II lung adenocarcinoma.

The chain joins TRBV7-9 to TRBJ2-1; D is ambiguous. The length of the CDR3 is 14 residues. CDR1 is SEHNR, CDR2 FQNEAQ, per germline (reference sequence). V lost 5 bases and J lost 4, with 12 bases in between. DNA of the CDR3: TGTGCCAGCAGCCGCGGAACGGATTACAATGAGCAGTTCTTC. Translated: CASSRGTDYNEQFF.

The chain recombines TRBV5-4 with TRBJ1-6, with a tentative D call TRBD1 (5 bases). Germline values: CDR1 SGHNT, CDR2 YYREEE (reference sequence). V was shortened by 4 bases and J by 7 bases, with 15 bases between the two germline ends. This CDR3 has 15 residues. CDR3 nucleotide sequence: TGTGCCAGCAGCCCGGACATGATCGGAAATTCACCCCTCCACTTT. It is translated as CASSPDMIGNSPLHF.

The chain uses TRBV4-3 and TRBJ2-3; 8 bases are shared with TRBD1. J gave up 1 base and V 2 bases, and 5 bases lay outside the gene matches. Looked up from germline, CDR1 is LGHNA and CDR2 is YSLEER. This CDR3 comprises 16 residues. The CDR3 spells CASSQLEDRGTDTQYF. In DNA, the CDR3 is TGCGCCAGCAGCCAACTCGAGGACAGGGGCACAGATACGCAGTATTTT.

The rearrangement links TRBV5-1 to TRBJ1-4; TRBD1 might be the D (5 bases). The CDR3 spans 15 residues. V was pared by 4 bases and J by 5 bases, with 15 bases between. Per the germline V gene, CDR1 is SGHRS and CDR2 is YFSETQ. The CDR3 protein is CASSARDLSNEKLFF. CDR3 nucleotide sequence: TGCGCCAGCAGCGCTCGGGACCTTTCCAATGAAAAACTGTTTTTT.

The V call is TRBV6-5, the J call TRBJ1-5; D not resolved. CDR3 length equals 13 residues. V was pared by 10 bases and J by 5 bases, with 15 bases between. Germline CDR1 MNHEY, CDR2 SVGAGI. CDR3 sequence reads: CATRKAWDQPQHF. CDR3 bases: TGTGCCACGAGGAAGGCATGGGATCAGCCCCAGCATTTT.

The chain has TRBV19 and TRBJ2-7, with 7 bases fitting TRBD1. From germline, CDR1 is LNHDA and CDR2 SQIVND (reference sequence). The trim removed 6 bases at V and 0 bases at J, leaving 5 bases unmatched. The length of the CDR3 is 14 residues. CDR3 sequence reads: CASRRQGASYEQYF. The CDR3, as DNA: TGTGCCAGTAGGAGACAGGGAGCCTCCTACGAGCAGTACTTC.

The V and J genes are TRBV25-1 and TRBJ1-1; perhaps TRBD1 as D (5 bases). The CDR3 extends over 12 amino acids. Germline values: CDR1 MGHDK, CDR2 SYGVNS. The V and J ends lost 10 bases and 7 bases respectively, with 16 bases between them. The CDR3 sequence: CATDQGYGEAFF. The CDR3 DNA is TGTGCCACCGATCAGGGTTACGGTGAAGCTTTCTTT.

The V and J genes are TRBV7-9 and TRBJ2-1, with 9 bases that match TRBD2. V lost 3 bases and J lost 3; bases outside the gene matches: 6. This CDR3 spans 16 amino acids. CDR1 and CDR2 (germline): SEHNR, FQNEAQ (reference sequence). The CDR3 region has the DNA TGTGCCAGCAGCTTGCGACAGCGGGGGGACTACAATGAGCAGTTCTTC. Translation: CASSLRQRGDYNEQFF.

The chain carries TRBV29-1 and TRBJ1-1; 7 bases line up with TRBD1. Germline CDR1 is SQVTM and CDR2 is ANQGSEA. V shed 2 bases and J 5 bases; nucleotides not matched to a gene: 5. The CDR3 has 13 amino acids. The CDR3 DNA reads TGCAGCGTTGAAAGGGGGCAGGGAACTGAAGCTTTCTTT. It encodes CSVERGQGTEAFF. The variable domain in full, with the rest retrieved from reference TRBV29-1 and TRBJ1-1, is SAVISQKPSRDICQRGTSLTIQCQVDSQVTMMFWYRQQPGQSLTLIATANQGSEATYESGFVIDKFPISRPNLTFSTLTVSNMSPEDSSIYLCSVERGQGTEAFFGQGTRLTVV.

This clone was detected only once. V usage is TRBV2 and J usage is TRBJ1-2, with D tentatively TRBD1 (5 bases). Looked up from germline, CDR1 is SNHLY and CDR2 is FYNNEI. There are 14 residues in the CDR3. V was clipped by 7 bases and J by 3 bases, with 15 bases between them. The CDR3 DNA sequence: TGTGCCAGCACACAGTGGGGCGCAGACTATGGCTACACCTTC. Translating it yields CASTQWGADYGYTF.

CDR3 DNA sequence: TGTGCCAGCAGAGTTCGCTGGGATAGCAATCAGCCCCAGCATTTT. It codes for CASRVRWDSNQPQHF. The gene calls are TRBV6-6 and TRBJ1-5; D is uncertain. This CDR3 spans 15 amino acids. CDR1 and CDR2 (germline): MNHNY, SVGAGI (reference sequence). Trimming left V 6 bases short and J 0 bases short, with 12 bases between.

This sequence joins TRBV30 and TRBJ1-5; no reliable D call. The CDR3 extends over 13 amino acids. V was shortened by 2 bases and J by 7 bases, with 12 bases between the two germline ends. The V gene's germline CDR1 is GTSNPN and CDR2 SVGIG (reference sequence). In DNA, the CDR3 is TGTGCCTGGAGTATCGGGGAGGAGCAGCCCCAGCATTTT. The encoded protein is CAWSIGEEQPQHF.

The chain links TRBV5-4 to TRBJ1-2, with D perhaps TRBD1 (6 bases). The CDR3 is 15 amino acids. Germline CDR1 reads SGHNT; CDR2 reads YYREEE (reference sequence). The V end lost 3 bases, the J end lost 2 bases, and 14 bases lay between the germline ends. The CDR3 coding sequence is TGTGCCAGCAGCTCCGAGGGGGGCAGGAACTATGGCTACACCTTC. This encodes CASSSEGGRNYGYTF.

The chain combines TRBV18 with TRBJ2-1; 7 bases map to TRBD2. This CDR3 has 17 residues. Losses at the gene ends were 3 bases for V and 0 bases for J; bases not matched to a gene: 8. Germline V gene data show CDR1 as KGHSH and CDR2 as LQKENI. The CDR3 nucleotides read TGTGCCAGCTCACCGGGCAAACTAGCGAGCTCCTACAATGAGCAGTTCTTC. Translation gives CASSPGKLASSYNEQFF.

The chain combines TRBV30 with TRBJ1-6; a weak D match, TRBD1 (6 bases). The CDR3 covers 14 residues. In germline, CDR1 is GTSNPN, CDR2 SVGIG (reference sequence). V was shortened by 1 base and J by 10 bases, with 14 bases between the two germline ends. The DNA of the CDR3 is TGTGCCTGGAGTGGAGACAGGTCCGCGTCACCCCTCCACTTT. It is translated as CAWSGDRSASPLHF.

The chain uses TRBV5-8 and TRBJ1-1; D gene uncertain. Germline CDR1 reads SGHTS; CDR2 reads YDEGEE. This CDR3 is 14 amino acids long. Trimming took off 0 bases at V and 0 bases at J, with 6 bases between the two ends. CDR3 region: CASSLGRLNTEAFF. CDR3 bases: TGTGCCAGCAGCTTGGGTCGGTTGAACACTGAAGCTTTCTTT.

V usage is TRBV28 and J usage is TRBJ1-1, with 7 nucleotides matching TRBD1. Germline-derived CDR1 and CDR2 are MDHEN and SYDVKM. V lost 4 bases and J lost 0; bases outside the gene matches: 8. The CDR3 has 16 amino acids. As DNA, the CDR3 is TGTGCCAGCAGTTCGACAGGGAGTGGGATGAACACTGAAGCTTTCTTT. Amino acids: CASSSTGSGMNTEAFF.

CDR3 nucleotides: TGTGCCAGCAGCTTAGCGCAGACAGATACGCAGTATTTT. As protein: CASSLAQTDTQYF. The rearrangement joins TRBV7-9 to TRBJ2-3; D unresolved. There are 13 residues in the CDR3. CDR1 and CDR2 from the germline V gene are SEHNR and FQNEAQ (reference sequence). Deletions cut 0 bases from V and 3 bases from J, with 4 bases between.

Here the CDR3 reads CASSIRGPGANVLTF. The CDR3 nucleotides read TGTGCCAGTAGTATCCGGGGACCTGGGGCCAACGTCCTGACTTTC. The rearrangement uses TRBV19 and TRBJ2-6; TRBD1 or TRBD2 may be the D gene (5 bases each). V was cut by 3 bases and J by 2 bases, with 8 bases left in between. Germline V gene data show CDR1 as LNHDA and CDR2 as SQIVND (reference sequence). CDR3 length: 15 amino acids. The whole variable domain, remainder taken from reference TRBV19 and TRBJ2-6, is DGGITQSPKYLFRKEGQNVTLSCEQNLNHDAMYWYRQDPGQGLRLIYYSQIVNDFQKGDIAEGYSVSREKKESFPLTVTSAQKNPTAFYLCASSIRGPGANVLTFGAGSRLTVL.

This chain connects TRBV7-8 to TRBJ1-2; TRBD1 is a possible D gene (6 bases). Trimming took 5 bases from V and 7 from J, leaving 17 bases between them. Germline V lookup: CDR1 SGHVS, CDR2 FQNEAQ. The CDR3 totals 14 residues. The CDR3 coding sequence is TGTGCCAGCAGCCCAAGGGGGACGGTGGGTGGCTACACCTTC. Its protein product is CASSPRGTVGGYTF. Combining the CDR3 with reference TRBV7-8 and TRBJ1-2 gives the whole variable domain GAGVSQSPRYKVAKRGQDVALRCDPISGHVSLFWYQQALGQGPEFLTYFQNEAQLDKSGLPSDRFFAERPEGSVSTLKIQRTQQEDSAVYLCASSPRGTVGGYTFGSGTRLTVV.

This clone was seen a single time. The chain combines TRBV11-2 with TRBJ2-3; 8 nucleotides align to TRBD2. Germline V gene sequence: CDR1 SGHAT, CDR2 FQNNGV. The J segment lost 4 bases and the V segment lost 8 bases, leaving 8 bases of the junction unmatched. The CDR3 is 14 amino acids. CDR3 in amino acids: CASLLAERPDTQYF. Here the CDR3 DNA reads TGTGCCAGCCTACTAGCGGAGAGGCCAGATACGCAGTATTTT.

This clone was detected a few times. The rearrangement uses TRBV7-9 and TRBJ2-5; 10 bases agree with TRBD1. From germline, CDR1 is SEHNR and CDR2 FQNEAQ (reference sequence). The junction had 7 bases not matched to a gene; V was cut back by 4 bases and J by 5 bases. This CDR3 is built from 15 residues. CDR3 residues: CASSSGQGGRETQYF. CDR3 DNA sequence: TGTGCCAGCAGCTCCGGACAGGGGGGTCGGGAGACCCAGTACTTC.